A single sample is the source of the 32 T cell receptor beta chains below, sequenced in a study of shared clonotypes between healthy human individuals. Using immunoSEQ multiplex PCR, the repertoire was profiled, and TCRdb retains in-frame clones only, with some absent. The sample lists about 2.1 million clones, just over 90% occurring once. Naive CD8 cells, CD45RO-negative and positively selected for CCR7, excluded terminally differentiated effector memory CD45RA+ cells. Material: naive CD8+ T cells from PBMCs. All receptors derive from a man aged 18 to 35 in good health. Some clones in this sample may be carry-over from other donors' samples.

This clone appeared a few times. The V gene is TRBV5-4, the J gene TRBJ1-5; D unclear. Trimming removed 2 bases from V and 0 bases from J, with 6 bases in between. This CDR3 region has 14 residues. Per the germline V gene, CDR1 is SGHNT and CDR2 is YYREEE (reference sequence). The CDR3: CASSLLVSNQPQHF. The CDR3 nucleotides are TGTGCCAGCAGCTTATTAGTTAGCAATCAGCCCCAGCATTTT.

The V call is TRBV27, the J call TRBJ2-7; 7 bases agree with TRBD1. The CDR3 totals 14 residues. Looked up from germline, CDR1 is MNHEY and CDR2 is SMNVEV (reference sequence). J gave up 4 bases and V 6 bases, and 9 bases lay outside the gene matches. The CDR3, as DNA: TGTGCCAGCAGCGTACAGGGGTTTCTTTACGAGCAGTACTTC. Amino acid sequence: CASSVQGFLYEQYF.

The CDR3 sequence is CASSQAPRGAGTEAFF. Written as DNA, the CDR3 is TGTGCCAGCAGCCAAGCGCCTCGGGGAGCAGGCACTGAAGCTTTCTTT. The rearrangement joins TRBV4-2 to TRBJ1-1; D is undetermined. The CDR3 has 16 residues. The germline V gene has CDR1 LGHNA and CDR2 YNFKEQ. Trimming left V 1 base short and J 4 bases short, with 16 bases between.

J is TRBJ2-7 and V is TRBV16; no firm D call. Germline V gene data show CDR1 as KGHSY and CDR2 as FQNENV. This CDR3 spans 11 amino acids. The germline V and J ends were trimmed by 4 bases and 3 bases, with 4 bases remaining between them. This chain's CDR3 is CASSPNYEQYF. In DNA form, the CDR3 reads TGTGCCAGCAGCCCAAACTACGAGCAGTACTTC.

The chain employs TRBV9 and TRBJ1-2, with D maybe TRBD1 (6 bases). Trimming removed 6 bases at V and 8 bases at J, with 23 bases between. Germline CDR1 reads SGDLS; CDR2 reads YYNGEE. CDR3 length: 15 amino acids. CDR3 sequence reads: CASTRSGHPGEGYTF. The CDR3, as DNA: TGTGCCAGCACTCGATCGGGACATCCCGGTGAGGGCTACACCTTC. Complete variable domain (other parts from reference TRBV9 and TRBJ1-2): DSGVTQTPKHLITATGQRVTLRCSPRSGDLSVYWYQQSLDQGLQFLIQYYNGEERAKGNILERFSAQQFPDLHSELNLSSLELGDSALYFCASTRSGHPGEGYTFGSGTRLTVV.

The V and J genes are TRBV6-6 and TRBJ2-7; 11 positions match TRBD1. Germline loops: CDR1 MNHNY, CDR2 SVGAGI (reference sequence). This CDR3 has 16 residues. With 5 bases clipped from V and 2 bases from J, the junction kept 8 bases outside the gene matches. The CDR3 spells CASSHAGTGGTYEQYF. The CDR3 region has the DNA TGTGCCAGCAGTCACGCCGGGACAGGGGGAACCTACGAGCAGTACTTC.

The V call is TRBV6-6, the J call TRBJ1-4; D gene unclear. The V end lost 6 bases, the J end lost 8 bases, and 13 bases lay between the germline ends. The CDR3 is made up of 13 amino acids. Germline CDR1 is MNHNY and CDR2 is SVGAGI (reference sequence). The CDR3 is CASSTAPAEKLFF. Here the CDR3 DNA reads TGTGCCAGCAGCACAGCCCCTGCGGAAAAACTGTTTTTT.

The genes are TRBV12-5 and TRBJ2-1; D not resolved. Between the trimmed V and J ends, which lost 1 base and 3 bases, there was a span of 22 bases. This CDR3 spans 19 amino acids. Germline CDR1 is LGHNT and CDR2 is FRNRAP. The CDR3, as DNA: TGTGCTAGTGGTTTGGCGCGCTTAACCCACCCGGGCCACTACAATGAGCAGTTCTTC. It codes for CASGLARLTHPGHYNEQFF.

The chain employs TRBV5-1 and TRBJ2-1; 11 bases align to TRBD2. Germline loops: CDR1 SGHRS, CDR2 YFSETQ. The CDR3 extends over 15 amino acids. J gave up 7 bases and V 7 bases, and 10 bases lay outside the gene matches. CDR3 nucleotide sequence: TGCGCCAGCGCCCCGGGCCCTAGCGGGGGGAATGAGCAGTTCTTC. Translation gives CASAPGPSGGNEQFF.

This chain links TRBV9 with TRBJ1-2, with 7 bases that match TRBD1. This CDR3 is built from 16 residues. Germline V gene lookup returns CDR1 SGDLS and CDR2 YYNGEE. Unmatched junction bases numbered 12, after V lost 3 bases and J lost 4 bases. Here the CDR3 reads CASSDEDGTVLYGYTF. Written as DNA, the CDR3 is TGTGCCAGCAGCGACGAAGACGGGACAGTCCTCTATGGCTACACCTTC. The full variable domain, completed using reference TRBV9 and TRBJ1-2, is DSGVTQTPKHLITATGQRVTLRCSPRSGDLSVYWYQQSLDQGLQFLIQYYNGEERAKGNILERFSAQQFPDLHSELNLSSLELGDSALYFCASSDEDGTVLYGYTFGSGTRLTVV.

This chain uses TRBV28 with TRBJ2-5; 9 bases align to TRBD2. Germline loops: CDR1 MDHEN, CDR2 SYDVKM. V trimming: 2 bases; J trimming: 1 base; junction bases outside the gene matches: 5. CDR3 length: 16 amino acids. DNA for the CDR3: TGTGCCAGCAGTTTAAGCGCGGGGGGGATCCAAGAGACCCAGTACTTC. The encoded protein is CASSLSAGGIQETQYF.

The genes are TRBV6-4 and TRBJ2-1, with D perhaps TRBD1 (5 bases). CDR1 and CDR2 (germline): MRHNA, SNTAGT. The CDR3 runs 16 residues. Between the trimmed V and J ends, which lost 2 bases and 1 base, there was a span of 12 bases. DNA of the CDR3: TGTGCCAGCAGTGACGTTCAGGGTGGTTCCTACAATGAGCAGTTCTTC. As protein: CASSDVQGGSYNEQFF.

The chain uses TRBV27 and TRBJ1-1, with D unresolved. The CDR3 consists of 14 residues. Deletions cut 2 bases from V and 4 bases from J, with 11 bases between. CDR1 MNHEY and CDR2 SMNVEV come from the germline V gene (reference sequence). CDR3 sequence reads: CASSLASKGTEAFF. The DNA for the CDR3 is TGTGCCAGCAGTTTAGCCTCGAAGGGCACTGAAGCTTTCTTT.

The chain employs TRBV27 and TRBJ1-5; TRBD1 aligns across 7 bases. Per the germline V gene, CDR1 is MNHEY and CDR2 is SMNVEV (reference sequence). The CDR3 is 14 residues long. V trimming: 6 bases; J trimming: 6 bases; junction bases outside the gene matches: 8. Here the CDR3 reads CASRETGPFQPQHF. As DNA, the CDR3 is TGTGCCAGCAGAGAGACAGGGCCCTTTCAGCCCCAGCATTTT.

This clone was observed a single time. The rearrangement joins TRBV5-1 to TRBJ2-7; tentative D call: TRBD1 (6 bases). The CDR3 sequence is 15 residues long. The ends were cut back, 0 bases at V and 6 bases at J, with 16 bases in the middle. Germline-derived CDR1 and CDR2 are SGHRS and YFSETQ. This chain's CDR3 is CASSLGWTDPSEQYF. In nucleotides, the CDR3 is TGCGCCAGCAGCTTGGGATGGACAGATCCAAGCGAGCAGTACTTC.

A single count supports this clone. The chain combines TRBV5-1 with TRBJ2-7; D is perhaps TRBD1 (6 bases). Trimming left V 4 bases short and J 5 bases short, with 13 bases between. The CDR3 runs to 13 residues. Germline V CDR1 and CDR2: SGHRS, YFSETQ. The CDR3 DNA follows: TGCGCCAGCAGCAATACGAACAGGGACGAGCAGTACTTC. Amino acids: CASSNTNRDEQYF.

This chain links TRBV29-1 with TRBJ2-7, with D possibly matching TRBD2 (6 bases). The CDR3 consists of 13 residues. The germline CDR1 and CDR2 sequences are SQVTM and ANQGSEA. With 6 bases removed from V and 3 bases from J, the gap between germline ends came to 15 bases. In DNA form, the CDR3 reads TGCAGCGTGGTCGGGGGAGGTATCTACGAGCAGTACTTC. Translating gives CSVVGGGIYEQYF.

The rearrangement joins TRBV5-1 to TRBJ2-7, with no clear D. This CDR3 has 13 residues. CDR1 SGHRS and CDR2 YFSETQ come from the germline V gene. Trimming took off 2 bases at V and 4 bases at J, with 10 bases between the two ends. CDR3 sequence: CASSLGLKYEQYF. The CDR3 DNA follows: TGCGCCAGCAGCTTAGGCCTTAAATACGAGCAGTACTTC.

J is TRBJ1-1 and V is TRBV27; D is unclear. CDR1 MNHEY and CDR2 SMNVEV come from the germline V gene (reference sequence). This CDR3 is built from 13 residues. The germline V and J ends were trimmed by 6 bases and 0 bases, with 8 bases remaining between them. The CDR3 reads CASSQKMNTEAFF. For the CDR3, the DNA is TGTGCCAGCAGCCAGAAGATGAACACTGAAGCTTTCTTT.

The V call is TRBV11-2, the J call TRBJ1-3; a possible D gene is TRBD1 (5 bases). V gave up 4 bases and J gave up 2 bases, with 12 bases separating them. The CDR3 totals 15 residues. Germline assignment: CDR1 SGHAT and CDR2 FQNNGV. CDR3 sequence reads: CASSYTRGTGNTIYF. DNA for the CDR3: TGTGCCAGCAGCTACACTAGGGGCACTGGAAACACCATATATTTT.

The chain uses TRBV7-6 and TRBJ2-1, with D maybe TRBD2 (6 bases). V was pared by 0 bases and J by 2 bases, with 20 bases between. From germline, CDR1 is SGHVS and CDR2 FNYEAQ. There are 19 residues in the CDR3. CDR3 region: CASSLARSGLSLTYNEQFF. Written as DNA, the CDR3 is TGTGCCAGCAGCTTAGCGCGTTCGGGACTCTCTCTTACCTACAATGAGCAGTTCTTC.

The chain has TRBV6-5 and TRBJ2-3, with D perhaps matching TRBD1 (5 bases). The CDR3 length is 15 residues. Germline V gives CDR1 MNHEY, CDR2 SVGAGI. The V and J ends lost 8 bases and 6 bases respectively, with 21 bases between them. CDR3 sequence: CASRLWGRGGDTQYF. The CDR3 DNA sequence: TGTGCCAGCCGCTTATGGGGCAGAGGTGGGGATACGCAGTATTTT.

The chain carries TRBV4-1 and TRBJ2-3, with 7 bases that match TRBD1. Germline-derived CDR1 and CDR2 are MGHRA and YSYEKL. The J segment lost 4 bases and the V segment lost 0 bases, leaving 10 bases of the junction unmatched. The CDR3 length is 17 residues. CDR3 in amino acids: CASSQEGDSRPPDTQYF. The CDR3 coding sequence is TGCGCCAGCAGCCAAGAGGGGGACAGTAGGCCCCCAGATACGCAGTATTTT.

This clone occurred once. The chain recombines TRBV30 with TRBJ2-2; D not certain. The CDR3 totals 13 residues. Trimming removed 4 bases at V and 7 bases at J, with 13 bases between. Germline V gene sequence: CDR1 GTSNPN, CDR2 SVGIG (reference sequence). CDR3 nucleotide sequence: TGTGCCTGGACGGGCCCCACGGGCGGGGAGCTGTTTTTT. Translated: CAWTGPTGGELFF.

V gene TRBV18 combines with J gene TRBJ2-7; tentatively, D is TRBD2 (5 bases). Trimming removed 5 bases from V and 3 bases from J, with 14 bases in between. Germline values: CDR1 KGHSH, CDR2 LQKENI. The CDR3 extends over 14 amino acids. CDR3 nucleotides: TGTGCCAGCTCAACGGACTCAGGTGACTACGAGCAGTACTTC. This encodes CASSTDSGDYEQYF.

The rearrangement uses TRBV7-9 and TRBJ2-1, with 10 bases fitting TRBD2. This CDR3 region has 16 residues. The germline gives CDR1 SEHNR, CDR2 FQNEAQ (reference sequence). The V and J ends lost 4 bases and 6 bases, in that order; junction bases with no gene match: 9. CDR3 sequence reads: CASSSLSSGRFNEQFF. In DNA form, the CDR3 reads TGTGCCAGCAGCTCCCTATCTAGCGGGAGATTCAATGAGCAGTTCTTC. The full variable domain, rest sourced from reference TRBV7-9 and TRBJ2-1, is DTGVSQNPRHKITKRGQNVTFRCDPISEHNRLYWYRQTLGQGPEFLTYFQNEAQLEKSRLLSDRFSAERPKGSFSTLEIQRTEQGDSAMYLCASSSLSSGRFNEQFFGPGTRLTVL.

This clone was picked up a small number of times. At the DNA level, this CDR3 is encoded by other sequences in the same sample as well. This chain links TRBV27 with TRBJ1-2, with no clear D. V dropped 3 bases and J dropped 1 base, with 6 bases sitting between them. CDR1 is MNHEY, CDR2 SMNVEV, per germline (reference sequence). The CDR3 has 13 residues. CDR3 loop: CASSFGGNYGYTF. CDR3 nucleotide sequence: TGTGCCAGCAGTTTTGGCGGTAACTATGGCTACACCTTC.

This chain connects TRBV14 to TRBJ2-2, with TRBD1 matching 8 bases. J was trimmed by 5 bases and V by 4 bases; bases with no gene match: 6. The CDR3 extends over 15 amino acids. CDR1 is SGHDN, CDR2 FVKESK, per germline. CDR3 region: CASSPRTGWTGELFF. Written as DNA, the CDR3 is TGTGCCAGCAGCCCCCGGACAGGGTGGACCGGGGAGCTGTTTTTT. The full variable domain, with the rest looked up from reference TRBV14 and TRBJ2-2, is EAGVTQFPSHSVIEKGQTVTLRCDPISGHDNLYWYRRVMGKEIKFLLHFVKESKQDESGMPNNRFLAERTGGTYSTLKVQPAELEDSGVYFCASSPRTGWTGELFFGEGSRLTVL.

As for this clone: Other DNA sequences in this sample translate to the same CDR3. The chain joins TRBV19 to TRBJ1-1; D gene unclear. Per the germline V gene, CDR1 is LNHDA and CDR2 is SQIVND (reference sequence). CDR3 length: 12 residues. Trimming cost V 5 bases and J 4 bases, with 8 bases left between them. The DNA of the CDR3 is TGTGCCAGTAGTTATCGGGGCACTGAAGCTTTCTTT. Amino acids: CASSYRGTEAFF.

This clone has only a few counts. V is TRBV6-5 and J is TRBJ2-7; no clear D. Trimming shortened V by 4 bases and J by 3 bases, and 10 bases separated the two germline ends. Germline V gives CDR1 MNHEY, CDR2 SVGAGI. The CDR3 has 13 residues. In DNA form, the CDR3 reads TGTGCCAGCAGTTTGGATGCAATCTACGAGCAGTACTTC. Amino acids: CASSLDAIYEQYF.

This chain connects TRBV19 to TRBJ2-7, with D possibly TRBD2 on 5 matching bases. CDR1 and CDR2 (germline): LNHDA, SQIVND (reference sequence). The CDR3 covers 13 residues. V lost 4 bases, J lost 1 base, and 8 bases lay in between. The CDR3 DNA reads as TGTGCCAGTAGTAGAGCGGCTTCCTACGAGCAGTACTTC. Encoded protein: CASSRAASYEQYF.

This chain joins TRBV7-9 and TRBJ2-5, with 12 bases matching TRBD2. Germline CDR1 reads SEHNR; CDR2 reads FQNEAQ (reference sequence). Trimming at V came to 1 base and at J to 2 bases, leaving 11 bases not matched to a gene. The CDR3 runs to 19 residues. This chain's CDR3 is CASSLEGTSGQILQETQYF. DNA of the CDR3: TGTGCCAGCAGCTTAGAAGGGACTAGCGGGCAAATATTACAAGAGACCCAGTACTTC.